These 7 T cell receptor beta chains were all obtained from the same sample, sequenced in a study of blood T cell repertoires in COVID-19. Assay: immunoSEQ multiplex PCR; the TCRdb copy retains only in-frame clones and omits some. The profile shows 250,000 to 350,000 clones, roughly nine tenths of them singletons. Sequencing was performed on peripheral blood. These receptors came from a woman aged 40 to 49 who had recovered from COVID-19.

The V and J genes are TRBV19 and TRBJ2-1; D not resolved. The germline CDR1 and CDR2 sequences are LNHDA and SQIVND (reference sequence). V dropped 4 bases and J dropped 8 bases, with 6 bases sitting between them. This CDR3 is built from 11 residues. CDR3 sequence reads: CASSNRDEQFF. The DNA of the CDR3 is TGTGCCAGTAGTAACCGGGATGAGCAGTTCTTC.

The V call is TRBV4-1, the J call TRBJ2-7, with a tentative D call TRBD2 (6 bases). V was shortened by 0 bases and J by 3 bases, with 15 bases between the two germline ends. Germline loops: CDR1 MGHRA, CDR2 YSYEKL. The CDR3 loop spans 16 amino acids. The CDR3 sequence is CASSQDMAGSYYEQYF. The CDR3 DNA follows: TGCGCCAGCAGCCAAGATATGGCGGGAAGTTACTACGAGCAGTACTTC.

J is TRBJ1-2 and V is TRBV19; the D is unclear. The V and J ends lost 8 bases and 6 bases respectively, with 19 bases between them. The CDR3 is 14 amino acids. Germline loops: CDR1 LNHDA, CDR2 SQIVND (reference sequence). CDR3 region: CASRLGRFGDGYTF. The CDR3, as DNA: TGTGCCAGTCGGCTAGGGAGATTTGGAGATGGCTACACCTTC.

The chain couples TRBV11-2 to TRBJ2-1; maybe TRBD1 (6 bases). There are 13 residues in the CDR3. V was clipped by 5 bases and J by 10 bases, with 15 bases between them. The germline gives CDR1 SGHAT, CDR2 FQNNGV. DNA of the CDR3: TGTGCCAGCAGCGCAGGGGCTCTACGCGAGCAGTTCTTC. Translation: CASSAGALREQFF.

V and J are TRBV19 and TRBJ2-7, with D perhaps matching TRBD2 (6 bases). This CDR3 is built from 16 residues. Per germline, CDR1 LNHDA and CDR2 SQIVND (reference sequence). The ends were cut back, 1 base at V and 3 bases at J, with 16 bases in the middle. This CDR3 is CASSIGHAGIHYEQYF. CDR3 in DNA: TGTGCCAGTAGTATAGGCCACGCGGGAATCCACTACGAGCAGTACTTC.

The genes are TRBV5-1 and TRBJ1-2, with 8 nucleotides matching TRBD1. Looked up from germline, CDR1 is SGHRS and CDR2 is YFSETQ. V lost 2 bases to trimming and J lost 7 bases; unmatched junction nucleotides: 7. The CDR3 is 14 amino acids. In DNA, the CDR3 is TGCGCCAGCAGCTTCGGACAGGGCGATGGTGGCTACACCTTC. Protein sequence: CASSFGQGDGGYTF.

Written as DNA, the CDR3 is TGTGCCAGCAGTGCCGGGTCGACCTACGAGCAGTACTTC. Protein: CASSAGSTYEQYF. The gene calls are TRBV27 and TRBJ2-7; the D is unclear. The CDR3 spans 13 residues. Germline lookup yields CDR1 MNHEY and CDR2 SMNVEV (reference sequence). V lost 5 bases, J lost 2 bases, and 10 bases lay in between.